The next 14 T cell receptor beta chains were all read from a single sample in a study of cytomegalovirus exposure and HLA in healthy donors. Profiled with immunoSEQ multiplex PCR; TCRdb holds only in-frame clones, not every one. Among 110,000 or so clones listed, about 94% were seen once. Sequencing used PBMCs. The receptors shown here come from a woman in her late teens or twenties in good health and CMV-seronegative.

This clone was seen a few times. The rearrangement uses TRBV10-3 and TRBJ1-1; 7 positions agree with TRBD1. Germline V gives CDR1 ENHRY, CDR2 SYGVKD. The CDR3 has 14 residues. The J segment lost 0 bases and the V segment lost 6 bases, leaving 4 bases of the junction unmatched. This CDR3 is CAIRGTVLNTEAFF. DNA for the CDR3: TGTGCCATCAGGGGGACAGTGTTGAACACTGAAGCTTTCTTT.

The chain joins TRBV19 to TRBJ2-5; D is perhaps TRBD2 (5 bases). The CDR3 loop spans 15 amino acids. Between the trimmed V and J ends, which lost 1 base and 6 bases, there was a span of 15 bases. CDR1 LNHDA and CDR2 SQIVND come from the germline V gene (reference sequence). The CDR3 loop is CASSIGGADGKTQYF. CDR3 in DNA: TGTGCCAGTAGTATAGGGGGAGCGGATGGCAAGACCCAGTACTTC.

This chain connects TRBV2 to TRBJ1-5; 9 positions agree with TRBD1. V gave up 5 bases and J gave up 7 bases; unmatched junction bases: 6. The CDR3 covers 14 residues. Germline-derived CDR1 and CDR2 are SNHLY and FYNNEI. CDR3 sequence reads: CASSPDRGGQPQHF. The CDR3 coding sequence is TGTGCCAGCAGTCCCGACAGGGGGGGGCAGCCCCAGCATTTT.

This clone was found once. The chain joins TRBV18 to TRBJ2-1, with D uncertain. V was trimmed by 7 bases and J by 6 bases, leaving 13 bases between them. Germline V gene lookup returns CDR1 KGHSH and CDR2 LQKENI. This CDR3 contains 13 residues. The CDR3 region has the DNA TGTGCCAGCTTTCTGAGCCGCGGCAATGAGCAGTTCTTC. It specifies CASFLSRGNEQFF.

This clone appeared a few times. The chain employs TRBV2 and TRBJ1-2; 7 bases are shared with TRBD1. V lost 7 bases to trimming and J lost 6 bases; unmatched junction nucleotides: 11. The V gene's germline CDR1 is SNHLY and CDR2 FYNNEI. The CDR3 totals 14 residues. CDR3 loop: CASTRQGPGDGYTF. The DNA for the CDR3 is TGTGCCAGCACTCGACAGGGTCCGGGCGATGGCTACACCTTC.

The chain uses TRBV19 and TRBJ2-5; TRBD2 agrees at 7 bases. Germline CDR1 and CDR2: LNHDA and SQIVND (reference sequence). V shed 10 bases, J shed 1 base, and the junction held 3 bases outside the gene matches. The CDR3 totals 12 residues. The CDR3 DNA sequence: TGTGCCACTCGGGGGGTCCAAGAGACCCAGTACTTC. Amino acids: CATRGVQETQYF.

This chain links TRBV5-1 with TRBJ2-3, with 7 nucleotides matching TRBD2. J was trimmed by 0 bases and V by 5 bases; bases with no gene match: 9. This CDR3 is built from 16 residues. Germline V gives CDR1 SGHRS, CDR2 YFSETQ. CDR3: CASREGVAGSTDTQYF. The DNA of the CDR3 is TGCGCCAGCAGGGAAGGTGTAGCGGGTAGCACAGATACGCAGTATTTT.

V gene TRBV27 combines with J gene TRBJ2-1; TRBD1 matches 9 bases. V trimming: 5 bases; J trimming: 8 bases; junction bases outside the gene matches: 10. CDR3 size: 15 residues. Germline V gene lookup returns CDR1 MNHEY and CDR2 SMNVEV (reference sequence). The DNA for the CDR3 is TGTGCCAGCAGTGTACCTGGGACAGGGTTGCATGAGCAGTTCTTC. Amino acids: CASSVPGTGLHEQFF.

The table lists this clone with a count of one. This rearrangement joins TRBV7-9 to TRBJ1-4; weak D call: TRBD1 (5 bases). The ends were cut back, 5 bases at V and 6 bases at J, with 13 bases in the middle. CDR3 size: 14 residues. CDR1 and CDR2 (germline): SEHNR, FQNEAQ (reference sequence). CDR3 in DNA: TGTGCCAGCAGCCCCGGGACTCCTCATGAAAAACTGTTTTTT. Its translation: CASSPGTPHEKLFF.

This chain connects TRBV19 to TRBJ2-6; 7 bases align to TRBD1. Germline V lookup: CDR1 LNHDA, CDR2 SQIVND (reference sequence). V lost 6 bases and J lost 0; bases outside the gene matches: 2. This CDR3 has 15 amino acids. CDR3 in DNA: TGTGCCAGTAGCCACAGGGGCTCTGGGGCCAACGTCCTGACTTTC. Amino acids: CASSHRGSGANVLTF.

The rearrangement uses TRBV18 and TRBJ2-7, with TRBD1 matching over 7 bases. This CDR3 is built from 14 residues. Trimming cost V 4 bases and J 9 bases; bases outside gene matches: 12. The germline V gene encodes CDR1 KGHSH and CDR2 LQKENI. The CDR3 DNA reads TGTGCCAGCTCACAAGGACAGGTGCCCCTCCGGCAGTACTTC. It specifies CASSQGQVPLRQYF.

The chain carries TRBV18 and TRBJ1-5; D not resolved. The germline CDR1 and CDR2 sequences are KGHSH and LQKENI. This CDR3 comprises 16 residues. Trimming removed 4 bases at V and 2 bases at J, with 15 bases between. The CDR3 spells CASSRLGFRGNQPQHF. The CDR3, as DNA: TGTGCCAGCTCACGCCTCGGGTTCAGAGGCAATCAGCCCCAGCATTTT.

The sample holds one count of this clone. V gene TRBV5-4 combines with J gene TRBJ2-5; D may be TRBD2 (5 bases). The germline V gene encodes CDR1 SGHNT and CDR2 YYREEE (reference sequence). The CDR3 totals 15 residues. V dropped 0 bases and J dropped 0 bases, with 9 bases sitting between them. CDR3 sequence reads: CASSLVSSYQETQYF. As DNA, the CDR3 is TGTGCCAGCAGCTTGGTGTCTAGCTACCAAGAGACCCAGTACTTC.

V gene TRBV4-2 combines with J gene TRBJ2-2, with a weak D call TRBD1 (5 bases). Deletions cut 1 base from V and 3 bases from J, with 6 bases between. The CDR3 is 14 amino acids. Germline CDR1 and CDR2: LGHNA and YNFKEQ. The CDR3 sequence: CASSQVGDTGELFF. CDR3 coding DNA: TGTGCCAGCAGCCAAGTAGGGGACACCGGGGAGCTGTTTTTT.